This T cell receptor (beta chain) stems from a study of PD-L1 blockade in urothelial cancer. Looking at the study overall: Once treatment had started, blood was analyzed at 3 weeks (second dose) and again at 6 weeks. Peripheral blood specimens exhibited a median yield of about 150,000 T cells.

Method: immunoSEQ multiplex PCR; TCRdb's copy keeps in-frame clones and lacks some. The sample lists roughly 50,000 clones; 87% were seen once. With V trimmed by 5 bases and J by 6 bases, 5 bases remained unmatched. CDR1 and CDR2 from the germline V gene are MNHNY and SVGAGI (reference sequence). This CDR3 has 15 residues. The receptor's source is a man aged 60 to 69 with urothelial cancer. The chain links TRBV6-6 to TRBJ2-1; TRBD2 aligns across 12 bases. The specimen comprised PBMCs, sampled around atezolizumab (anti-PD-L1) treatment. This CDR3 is CASSTLAGGRNEQFF. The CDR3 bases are TGTGCCAGCAGTACCCTAGCGGGGGGGCGCAATGAGCAGTTCTTC.